This section outlines one TCR beta chain sequence together with its context. The target antigen is unknown. This entry is derived from a study of cytomegalovirus exposure and HLA in healthy donors. Whole-study findings and limits: Reports state that TCR beta sequences accurately predicted most subjects' HLA-A and HLA-B alleles. Reports showed the classifier diagnosing cytomegalovirus status with high specificity and sensitivity.

CDR1 SGDLS and CDR2 YYNGEE come from the germline V gene. V dropped 4 bases and J dropped 0; count of bases not matched to a gene: 4. The CDR3 contains 15 residues. The PCR was carried out with 60 Vbeta primers and 13 Jbeta primers. In the original analysis: Per a later analysis, the number of unique TCR beta chains was roughly 83 million, of which about 11 million were shared. TCRdb's table, derived via immunoSEQ multiplex PCR, lists solely in-frame clones and lacks some. The V and J calls and clone size are taken from that table; D and trimming were inferred from the DNA. The table includes some 120,000 clones, 70% to 75% detected once.

The sample was PBMCs. The sequence came from a woman aged 35 to 49 in good health and CMV-seropositive. The rearrangement uses TRBV9 and TRBJ1-3; 7 bases are shared with TRBD1. The CDR3 sequence: CASSTTGTSGNTIYF. CDR3 nucleotides: TGTGCCAGCAGCACGACAGGGACCTCTGGAAACACCATATATTTT.